This T cell receptor beta chain was identified in a study of tumor-infiltrating lymphocytes in primary liver carcinoma. Study context: Read depth, roughly 3.5 to 8 million productive TCRbeta reads, did not differ significantly between tissues. Points from the study as a whole: Tumors reached a significantly greater top-250-clone fraction than blood did (p = 0.039).

Both RNA and DNA were isolated together from approximately 22-30 mg of bulk tissue that had not been sorted. Surgeons treated the primary liver carcinoma of the patients by surgical resection. Patients carried chronic HBV infection without prior treatment. Of note for this clonotype: The antigen remains unidentified. Given a much more abundant clone one base away, this may be a read error. The conserved phenylalanine or tryptophan is not found at the CDR3 terminus, so this likely reflects a read error.

Trimming took off 3 bases at V and 5 bases at J, with 13 bases between the two ends. CDR1 DFQATT and CDR2 SNEGSKA come from the germline V gene (reference sequence). This CDR3 comprises 13 residues. A primer in the constant region served to generate TCR beta cDNA from around 500 ng of total RNA. The TCR beta library was amplified through three nested multiplex PCR rounds in a modified ARM-PCR procedure. Each of the first two PCR rounds ran approximately 9 cycles with TRBV1-TRBV30 forward and C-beta reverse primers. TCRdb passed the multiplex PCR reads through MiXCR, listing each CDR3 protein once. This table has approximately 73,000 distinct CDR3 sequences, 70% to 75% appearing once.

The chain joins TRBV20-1 to TRBJ1-1; TRBD1 is a possible D gene (6 bases). Sequencing was carried out using liver tumor tissue from sampling region 4. Indicated subset: tumor region T4, right-lateral pole. The sequence was obtained from a woman aged 55-69 years with primary liver carcinoma and hepatitis B virus infection. The CDR3 is CSASQGFGTEAFS. The CDR3 DNA follows: TGCAGTGCTAGTCAGGGGTTTGGGACTGAAGCTTTCTCT.